Presented here are 14 T cell receptor beta chains from one specimen sequenced in a study of regulatory T cells in long-lasting Graves disease. CDR3 regions were amplified by Arm-PCR using iRepertoire HTBI primers to build TCR beta libraries. TCRdb analysed the multiplex PCR reads with MiXCR anew, one entry per CDR3 protein. Of roughly 400,000 distinct CDR3 sequences in the sample, roughly 21% were seen once. Regarding time point: persistent/refractory GD, antithyroid drugs over 5 years with positive TRAb. PBMC-extracted RNA yielded the TCR library. The input for sequencing was peripheral blood mononuclear cells (PBMCs), taken when the disease was refractory, from a patient treated with antithyroid drugs. These receptors all come from a female donor with Graves disease.

This clonotype showed up many times. The V and J genes are TRBV2 and TRBJ2-7; tentative D call: TRBD2 (5 bases). Germline CDR1 reads SNHLY; CDR2 reads FYNNEI. V was trimmed by 1 base and J by 4 bases, leaving 11 bases between them. The CDR3 consists of 14 residues. The DNA of the CDR3 is TGTGCCAGCAGTGAAGATCCGGGGTCATACGAGCAGTACTTC. Amino acids: CASSEDPGSYEQYF.

Notes on this clonotype: A far bigger clonotype differs at one base, so this is likely a read error. CDR3 residues: CASSSQTGAYEQCF. The DNA of the CDR3 is TGTGCCAGCAGTTCCCAGACAGGGGCCTACGAGCAGTGCTTC. The J gene is TRBJ2-7, the V gene TRBV15, with 8 positions matching TRBD1. CDR3 length equals 14 residues. Germline V gene data show CDR1 as LNHNV and CDR2 as YYDKDF (reference sequence).

The chain joins TRBV5-6 to TRBJ1-6; D is unclear. Trimming stripped 1 base from V and 5 bases from J, with 10 bases between. The CDR3 loop spans 15 amino acids. Germline CDR1 and CDR2: SGHDT and YYEEEE. The CDR3 DNA reads TGTGCCAGCAGCTTGAGGTCACGGGATAATTCACCCCTCCACTTT. Residues: CASSLRSRDNSPLHF.

The chain links TRBV11-2 to TRBJ2-3; TRBD2 matches 8 bases. V dropped 0 bases and J dropped 9; count of bases not matched to a gene: 2. Looked up from germline, CDR1 is SGHAT and CDR2 is FQNNGV. The length of the CDR3 is 13 residues. This CDR3 reads CASSLEAGDTQYF. The CDR3 coding sequence is TGTGCCAGCAGCTTAGAAGCGGGAGACACGCAGTATTTT.

In this sample, this clonotype turned up many times. The genes are TRBV6-1 and TRBJ2-7, with TRBD1 identical over 9 bases. Trimming at V came to 4 bases and at J to 0 bases, leaving 4 bases not matched to a gene. The CDR3 totals 15 residues. Germline V CDR1 and CDR2: MNHNS, SASEGT. CDR3 bases: TGTGCCAGCAGTGCCCGACAGGGGGGCTCCTACGAGCAGTACTTC. The encoded protein is CASSARQGGSYEQYF.

For this clonotype: This may be a read error, as it is one base from a much larger clone. This chain joins TRBV10-2 and TRBJ2-5; 9 nucleotides line up with TRBD1. Germline values: CDR1 WSHSY, CDR2 SAAADI. CDR3 size: 15 residues. DNA of the CDR3: TGCGCCAGCAGAAACCGGGACAGGGTCCAAGAGACCCAGCACTTC. Encoded protein: CASRNRDRVQETQHF.

V and J are TRBV7-8 and TRBJ1-3; D gene unclear. V was shortened by 0 bases and J by 0 bases, with 9 bases between the two germline ends. The CDR3 sequence is 16 residues long. From germline, CDR1 is SGHVS and CDR2 FQNEAQ. CDR3 amino acids: CASSLAGFLSGNTIYF. In nucleotides, the CDR3 is TGTGCCAGCAGCTTAGCAGGGTTCCTCTCTGGAAACACCATATATTTT. Combining the CDR3 with reference TRBV7-8 and TRBJ1-3 gives the whole variable domain GAGVSQSPRYKVAKRGQDVALRCDPISGHVSLFWYQQALGQGPEFLTYFQNEAQLDKSGLPSDRFFAERPEGSVSTLKIQRTQQEDSAVYLCASSLAGFLSGNTIYFGEGSWLTVV.

In this sample, this clonotype turned up a few times. The chain uses TRBV20-1 and TRBJ2-7, with 11 bases that match TRBD1. This CDR3 is 14 amino acids long. V gave up 5 bases and J gave up 5 bases; unmatched junction bases: 8. The germline V gene encodes CDR1 DFQATT and CDR2 SNEGSKA (reference sequence). The CDR3 DNA reads as TGCAGTGCTTCGAGGACAGGGGGCGTCGACGAGCAGTACTTC. Protein product: CSASRTGGVDEQYF.

This clonotype was seen ten or more times. The chain carries TRBV12-3 or TRBV12-4 and TRBJ2-7; D is perhaps TRBD2 (5 bases). The CDR3 length is 16 residues. V lost 5 bases, J lost 2 bases, and 19 bases lay in between. Written as DNA, the CDR3 is TGTGCCAGCAGTCCCAGAGGGCTAGTTGGGCCCTACGAGCAGTACTTC. This codes for CASSPRGLVGPYEQYF.

This clonotype has a handful of counts. The rearrangement uses TRBV6-2 or TRBV6-3 and TRBJ1-1; D unclear. Trimming stripped 6 bases from V and 5 bases from J, with 10 bases between. The length of the CDR3 is 12 residues. The germline CDR1 and CDR2 sequences are MNHEY and SVGEGT. The CDR3 loop reads CASSGRETEAFF. Written as DNA, the CDR3 is TGTGCCAGCAGCGGAAGAGAAACTGAAGCTTTCTTT.

This clonotype was recorded many times. This rearrangement joins TRBV27 to TRBJ1-1; tentative D call: TRBD1 (5 bases). Trimming stripped 4 bases from V and 4 bases from J, with 25 bases between. CDR1 and CDR2 (germline): MNHEY, SMNVEV (reference sequence). CDR3 size: 18 residues. The DNA for the CDR3 is TGTGCCAGCAGTTCAATTCTCGGGATATCCACGGGGGTCACTGAAGCTTTCTTT. It encodes CASSSILGISTGVTEAFF.

This chain uses TRBV5-1 with TRBJ2-5; the D is unclear. This CDR3 contains 15 residues. Germline assignment: CDR1 SGHRS and CDR2 YFSETQ. Trimming removed 0 bases from V and 0 bases from J, with 9 bases in between. The DNA of the CDR3 is TGCGCCAGCAGCTTGGCCAAAGGGTACCAAGAGACCCAGTACTTC. Translating it yields CASSLAKGYQETQYF.

This clonotype was found a few times. V usage is TRBV20-1 and J usage is TRBJ2-2; D uncertain. Trimming cost V 3 bases and J 5 bases, with 7 bases left between them. The germline V gene encodes CDR1 DFQATT and CDR2 SNEGSKA (reference sequence). The CDR3 totals 12 residues. DNA of the CDR3: TGCAGTGCTAGTAGGACGACCGGGGAGCTGTTTTTT. Amino acids: CSASRTTGELFF.

A word on this clonotype: One base away lies a much larger clone, so this may be a sequencing read error. The chain links TRBV6-2 or TRBV6-3 to TRBJ1-2; no clear D. V was trimmed by 5 bases and J by 7 bases, leaving 20 bases between them. Looked up from germline, CDR1 is MNHEY and CDR2 is SVGEGT. The length of the CDR3 is 15 residues. In DNA, the CDR3 is TGTGCCAGCAGTCGCTCCCGTCAGACTCCCCTTGGCTACACCTTC. Encoded protein: CASSRSRQTPLGYTF.